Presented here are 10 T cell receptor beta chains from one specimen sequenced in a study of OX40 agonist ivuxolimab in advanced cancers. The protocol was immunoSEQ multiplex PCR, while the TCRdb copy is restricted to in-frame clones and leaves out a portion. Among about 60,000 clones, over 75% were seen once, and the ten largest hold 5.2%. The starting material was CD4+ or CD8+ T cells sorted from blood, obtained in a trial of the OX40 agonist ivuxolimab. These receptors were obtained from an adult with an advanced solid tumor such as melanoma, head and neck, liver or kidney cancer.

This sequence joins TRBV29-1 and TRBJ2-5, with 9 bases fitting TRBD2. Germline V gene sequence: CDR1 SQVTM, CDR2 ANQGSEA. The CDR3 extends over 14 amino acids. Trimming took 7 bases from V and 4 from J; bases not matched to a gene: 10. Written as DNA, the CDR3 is TGCAGCGCTGCGGGGGGGGTTGCGGGAGAGACCCAGTACTTC. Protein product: CSAAGGVAGETQYF.

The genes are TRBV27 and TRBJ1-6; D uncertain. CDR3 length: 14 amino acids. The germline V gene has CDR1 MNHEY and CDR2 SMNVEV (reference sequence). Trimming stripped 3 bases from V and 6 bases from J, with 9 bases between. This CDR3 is CASSFSNLNSPLHF. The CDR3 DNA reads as TGTGCCAGCAGTTTTTCGAACCTTAATTCACCCCTCCACTTT.

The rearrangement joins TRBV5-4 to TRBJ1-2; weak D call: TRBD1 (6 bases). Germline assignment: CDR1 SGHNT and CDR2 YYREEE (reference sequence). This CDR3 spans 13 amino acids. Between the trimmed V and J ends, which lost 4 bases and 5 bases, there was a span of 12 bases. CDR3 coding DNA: TGTGCCAGCAGCCGCCCGGGGGCGTATGGCTACACCTTC. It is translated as CASSRPGAYGYTF.

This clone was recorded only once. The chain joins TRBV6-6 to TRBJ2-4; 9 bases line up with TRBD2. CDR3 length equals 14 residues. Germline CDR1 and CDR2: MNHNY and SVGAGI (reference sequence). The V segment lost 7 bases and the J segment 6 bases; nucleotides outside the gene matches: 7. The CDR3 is CASNIAGVPNIQYF. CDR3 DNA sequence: TGTGCCAGCAACATAGCGGGGGTGCCAAACATTCAGTACTTC.

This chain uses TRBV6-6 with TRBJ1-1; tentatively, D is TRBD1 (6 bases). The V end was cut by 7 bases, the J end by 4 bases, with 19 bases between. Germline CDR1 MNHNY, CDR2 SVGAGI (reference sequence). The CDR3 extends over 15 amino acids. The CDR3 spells CASTPGRGRGTEAFF. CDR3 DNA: TGTGCCAGCACTCCAGGGCGGGGGCGAGGCACTGAAGCTTTCTTT.

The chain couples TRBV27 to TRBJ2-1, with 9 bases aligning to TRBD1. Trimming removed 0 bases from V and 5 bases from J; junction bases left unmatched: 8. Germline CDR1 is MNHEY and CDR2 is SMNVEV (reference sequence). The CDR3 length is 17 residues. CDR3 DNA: TGTGCCAGCAGTTTATCGAGAACCGGGACAGGGAACAATGAGCAGTTCTTC. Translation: CASSLSRTGTGNNEQFF.

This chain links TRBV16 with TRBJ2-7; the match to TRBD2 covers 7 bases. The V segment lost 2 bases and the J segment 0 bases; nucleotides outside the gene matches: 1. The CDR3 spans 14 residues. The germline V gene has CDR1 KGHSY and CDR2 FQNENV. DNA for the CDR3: TGTGCCAGCAGCCAAGGACTAGACTCCTACGAGCAGTACTTC. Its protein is CASSQGLDSYEQYF. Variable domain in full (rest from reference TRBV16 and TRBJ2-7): GEEVAQTPKHLVRGEGQKAKLYCAPIKGHSYVFWYQQVLKNEFKFLISFQNENVFDETGMPKERFSAKCLPNSPCSLEIQATKLEDSAVYFCASSQGLDSYEQYFGPGTRLTVT.

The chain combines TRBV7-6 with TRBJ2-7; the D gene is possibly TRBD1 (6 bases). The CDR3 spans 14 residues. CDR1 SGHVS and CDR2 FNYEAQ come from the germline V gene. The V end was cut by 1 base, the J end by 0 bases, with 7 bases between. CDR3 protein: CASSLDRVSYEQYF. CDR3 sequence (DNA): TGTGCCAGCAGCTTAGACAGGGTCTCCTACGAGCAGTACTTC.

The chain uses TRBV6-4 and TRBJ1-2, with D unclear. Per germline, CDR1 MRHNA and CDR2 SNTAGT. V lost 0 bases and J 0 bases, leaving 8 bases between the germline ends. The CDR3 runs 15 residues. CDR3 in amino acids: CASSDSITANYGYTF. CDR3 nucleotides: TGTGCCAGCAGTGACTCGATAACCGCTAACTATGGCTACACCTTC.

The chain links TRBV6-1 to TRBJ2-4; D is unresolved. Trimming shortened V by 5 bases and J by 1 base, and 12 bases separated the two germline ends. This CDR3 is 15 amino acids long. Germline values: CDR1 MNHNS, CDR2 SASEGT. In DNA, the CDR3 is TGTGCCAGCAGTATGACCCCCGGGGCCAAAAACATTCAGTACTTC. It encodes CASSMTPGAKNIQYF.